These 10 T cell receptor beta chains were sequenced from one sample in a study of blood T cells in healthy people across ages. PCR was performed a second time for 7 to 11 cycles using a sample-barcoded 5' primer and a J-beta primer mix. Each CDR3 protein is one row after TCRdb ran MiXCR on the 5' RACE reads. Counted here are about 1 million distinct CDR3 sequences, 45% occurring once; the ten biggest clones make up 15% to 20%. Sequenced material: blood. These receptors all stem from a woman aged 55-69 years in good health.

The table lists this clonotype with a count of one. This sequence joins TRBV7-2 and TRBJ2-7; D may be TRBD1 (6 bases). CDR1 SGHTA and CDR2 FQGNSA come from the germline V gene. V shed 2 bases and J shed 0 bases, with 8 bases lying between them. CDR3 size: 14 residues. The CDR3 region has the DNA TGTGCCAGCAGCTTATACAGGGCCTCCTACGAGCAGTACTTC. It yields the protein CASSLYRASYEQYF. Drawing the rest from reference TRBV7-2 and TRBJ2-7, the complete variable domain is GAGVSQSPSNKVTEKGKDVELRCDPISGHTALYWYRQSLGQGLEFLIYFQGNSAPDKSGLPSDRFSAERTGGSVSTLTIQRTQQEDSAVYLCASSLYRASYEQYFGPGTRLTVT.

Many counts were recorded for this clonotype. The J gene is TRBJ2-5, the V gene TRBV27; 8 nucleotides line up with TRBD1. V shed 0 bases and J 5 bases; nucleotides not matched to a gene: 11. Germline V lookup: CDR1 MNHEY, CDR2 SMNVEV (reference sequence). This CDR3 has 17 amino acids. As DNA, the CDR3 is TGTGCCAGCAGTTTATCTCCCCCCGTGACAGGGGAGGAGACCCAGTACTTC. Protein sequence: CASSLSPPVTGEETQYF.

The rearrangement joins TRBV4-2 to TRBJ2-2; 7 bases are a match to TRBD2. The CDR3 has 17 amino acids. V gave up 1 base and J gave up 7 bases; unmatched junction bases: 12. Germline loops: CDR1 LGHNA, CDR2 YNFKEQ. CDR3 residues: CASSQALGGSDRGELFF. The DNA of the CDR3 is TGTGCCAGCAGCCAAGCGCTGGGCGGGAGCGATCGCGGGGAGCTGTTTTTT.

The V call is TRBV20-1, the J call TRBJ1-2; 8 bases match TRBD1. The CDR3 is made up of 15 amino acids. Looked up from germline, CDR1 is DFQATT and CDR2 is SNEGSKA (reference sequence). With V trimmed by 3 bases and J by 2 bases, 8 bases remained unmatched. The CDR3 coding sequence is TGCAGTGCTAGCCCCGGGACAGGCGCAAACTATGGCTACACCTTC. Encoded protein: CSASPGTGANYGYTF.

The chain recombines TRBV14 with TRBJ2-7, with D unresolved. The V and J ends lost 4 bases and 1 base respectively, with 11 bases between them. CDR3 length: 14 residues. Germline V CDR1 and CDR2: SGHDN, FVKESK. CDR3 sequence reads: CASSRIPDSYEQYF. Here the CDR3 DNA reads TGTGCCAGCAGCCGAATCCCCGATTCCTACGAGCAGTACTTC. Filled out from reference TRBV14 and TRBJ2-7, the complete variable domain reads EAGVTQFPSHSVIEKGQTVTLRCDPISGHDNLYWYRRVMGKEIKFLLHFVKESKQDESGMPNNRFLAERTGGTYSTLKVQPAELEDSGVYFCASSRIPDSYEQYFGPGTRLTVT.

This chain uses TRBV20-1 with TRBJ1-3; D is possibly TRBD1 (5 bases). Trimming pared 6 bases from V and 0 bases from J, leaving 9 bases between. Germline V lookup: CDR1 DFQATT, CDR2 SNEGSKA (reference sequence). CDR3 size: 13 residues. CDR3 in amino acids: CSAGALSGNTIYF. The CDR3 nucleotides read TGCAGTGCCGGGGCCCTCTCTGGAAACACCATATATTTT.

The rearrangement uses TRBV4-1 and TRBJ2-5, with D possibly being TRBD2 (10 bases). Trimming stripped 8 bases from V and 4 bases from J, with 26 bases between. The CDR3 covers 17 residues. CDR1 and CDR2 from the germline V gene are MGHRA and YSYEKL. This chain's CDR3 is CASSHQGQGLARETQYF. As DNA, the CDR3 is TGCGCCAGCTCCCACCAGGGACAGGGACTAGCGCGAGAGACCCAGTACTTC.

The V gene is TRBV9, the J gene TRBJ2-1, with TRBD2 matching 7 bases. The ends lost 0 bases at V and 0 bases at J; junction bases unmatched: 12. CDR1 is SGDLS, CDR2 YYNGEE, per germline. The CDR3 extends over 19 amino acids. In nucleotides, the CDR3 is TGTGCCAGCAGCGTAGAGAGTCCGAGCGGGGATAGCTCCTACAATGAGCAGTTCTTC. This codes for CASSVESPSGDSSYNEQFF.

This chain connects TRBV6-5 to TRBJ1-1, with unresolved D. Trimming shortened V by 2 bases and J by 0 bases, and 13 bases separated the two germline ends. The CDR3 sequence is 16 residues long. Germline CDR1 MNHEY, CDR2 SVGAGI. The CDR3 DNA is TGTGCCAGCAGTTACGTGCAGAACTCCCTGAACACTGAAGCTTTCTTT. Encoded protein: CASSYVQNSLNTEAFF.

As regards this clonotype: Germline and junction disagree at one end, which may indicate a read error. The rearrangement uses TRBV7-3 and TRBJ2-7, with D possibly matching TRBD1 (7 bases). Looked up from germline, CDR1 is SGHTA and CDR2 is FQGTGA. The CDR3 runs to 15 residues. The CDR3 DNA reads TGTGCCGGCAGCTCCATCCAGGGGGGCGCCTACGAGCAGTACTTC. Translated, it gives CAGSSIQGGAYEQYF.